The 14 T cell receptor beta chains listed next were all sequenced from one sample in a study of glioma-infiltrating T cells after dendritic cell vaccination. Clones were read by immunoSEQ multiplex PCR, and TCRdb kept only the in-frame ones, dropping some. The sample includes tens of thousands of clones, approximately 87% of them seen just once. Here the sequenced sample was blood, taken before dendritic cell vaccination. The receptors here all came from a human donor with glioblastoma.

This clone came up once. CDR3 amino acids: CASSLGTSGPTDTQYF. CDR3 coding DNA: TGTGCCAGCAGCTTAGGGACTAGCGGGCCCACAGATACGCAGTATTTT. This chain joins TRBV11-3 and TRBJ2-3; 11 nucleotides line up with TRBD2. Per the germline V gene, CDR1 is SGHNT and CDR2 is YENEEA. V shed 1 base, J shed 2 bases, and the junction held 2 bases outside the gene matches. The CDR3 loop spans 16 amino acids.

V and J are TRBV19 and TRBJ1-6; 8 nucleotides align to TRBD1. From germline, CDR1 is LNHDA and CDR2 SQIVND (reference sequence). The CDR3 is 16 amino acids. J was trimmed by 8 bases and V by 0 bases; bases with no gene match: 6. The CDR3, as DNA: TGTGCCAGTAGTATAGATAGTGGACAGGGTTATTCACCCCTCCACTTT. Translating it yields CASSIDSGQGYSPLHF.

CDR3 DNA sequence: TGCGCCAGCAGCTTGGGACAGGGAATTAACTATGGCTACACCTTC. This codes for CASSLGQGINYGYTF. The chain combines TRBV5-1 with TRBJ1-2, with TRBD1 matching over 7 bases. With 0 bases clipped from V and 1 base from J, the junction kept 3 bases outside the gene matches. This CDR3 spans 15 amino acids. Germline assignment: CDR1 SGHRS and CDR2 YFSETQ.

The chain couples TRBV6-5 to TRBJ1-5; D unclear. CDR1 MNHEY and CDR2 SVGAGI come from the germline V gene. Trimming stripped 8 bases from V and 9 bases from J, with 14 bases between. The CDR3 contains 12 residues. The DNA for the CDR3 is TGTGCCAGCCGACGCGAGGGATCGCCCCAGCATTTT. Translation gives CASRREGSPQHF.

This clone turned up a few times. The rearrangement uses TRBV7-6 and TRBJ2-5; 8 bases line up with TRBD1. The V and J ends lost 5 bases and 3 bases, in that order; junction bases with no gene match: 8. Germline CDR1 reads SGHVS; CDR2 reads FNYEAQ. The CDR3 consists of 15 residues. Here the CDR3 reads CASSPGQVIKETQYF. CDR3 nucleotide sequence: TGTGCCAGCAGCCCGGGACAGGTTATTAAAGAGACCCAGTACTTC.

This chain connects TRBV11-2 to TRBJ1-1; D call uncertain. Trimming took off 5 bases at V and 1 base at J, with 17 bases between the two ends. The germline V gene has CDR1 SGHAT and CDR2 FQNNGV. There are 16 residues in the CDR3. CDR3 DNA sequence: TGTGCCAGCAGCCGATTGGGGAGATGGGGGAACACTGAAGCTTTCTTT. It yields the protein CASSRLGRWGNTEAFF.

This chain links TRBV5-1 with TRBJ2-1; 8 positions match TRBD2. The CDR3 length is 17 residues. CDR1 is SGHRS, CDR2 YFSETQ, per germline. V shed 2 bases, J shed 0 bases, and the junction held 7 bases outside the gene matches. Here the CDR3 reads CASSLLAGGHSYNEQFF. The CDR3 DNA sequence: TGCGCCAGCAGCTTACTCGCGGGGGGTCACTCCTACAATGAGCAGTTCTTC. The full variable domain, in which reference TRBV5-1 and TRBJ2-1 provide the parts outside the CDR3, is KAGVTQTPRYLIKTRGQQVTLSCSPISGHRSVSWYQQTPGQGLQFLFEYFSETQRNKGNFPGRFSGRQFSNSRSEMNVSTLELGDSALYLCASSLLAGGHSYNEQFFGPGTRLTVL.

The chain carries TRBV6-1 and TRBJ1-1; D is uncertain. V was trimmed by 7 bases and J by 6 bases, leaving 15 bases between them. CDR1 and CDR2 from the germline V gene are MNHNS and SASEGT. This CDR3 spans 13 amino acids. The CDR3 DNA sequence: TGTGCCAGCACCCCACCGAGTATCTCTGAAGCTTTCTTT. Its protein product is CASTPPSISEAFF.

This chain connects TRBV5-1 to TRBJ1-1; 7 bases are a match to TRBD1. V was clipped by 4 bases and J by 0 bases; unmatched bases: 9. This CDR3 has 16 amino acids. Germline values: CDR1 SGHRS, CDR2 YFSETQ. Here the CDR3 DNA reads TGCGCCAGCAGCCACTCCCCGACAGGGTTGAACACTGAAGCTTTCTTT. Translating it yields CASSHSPTGLNTEAFF. The variable domain in full, with the rest retrieved from reference TRBV5-1 and TRBJ1-1, is KAGVTQTPRYLIKTRGQQVTLSCSPISGHRSVSWYQQTPGQGLQFLFEYFSETQRNKGNFPGRFSGRQFSNSRSEMNVSTLELGDSALYLCASSHSPTGLNTEAFFGQGTRLTVV.

The rearrangement uses TRBV9 and TRBJ2-3; no clear D. In germline, CDR1 is SGDLS, CDR2 YYNGEE. V was clipped by 3 bases and J by 4 bases, with 9 bases between them. This CDR3 is 13 amino acids long. CDR3 protein: CASSAPQADTQYF. CDR3 DNA: TGTGCCAGCAGCGCCCCTCAGGCAGATACGCAGTATTTT.

V usage is TRBV2 and J usage is TRBJ2-2, with D hard to call. The CDR3 is 16 residues long. Germline V gives CDR1 SNHLY, CDR2 FYNNEI. V lost 7 bases to trimming and J lost 2 bases, with 17 bases between them. CDR3: CASKIQNSHNTGELFF. In DNA, the CDR3 is TGTGCCAGCAAGATTCAGAACAGCCACAACACCGGGGAGCTGTTTTTT.

This rearrangement joins TRBV19 to TRBJ2-3; 11 nucleotides line up with TRBD1. Germline V gives CDR1 LNHDA, CDR2 SQIVND (reference sequence). There are 15 residues in the CDR3. The junction had 4 bases not matched to a gene; V was cut back by 5 bases and J by 3 bases. The chain's CDR3 is CASSPGTGGTDTQYF. In DNA, the CDR3 is TGTGCCAGTAGTCCTGGGACAGGGGGGACAGATACGCAGTATTTT.

The V gene is TRBV4-3, the J gene TRBJ2-3; 10 bases align to TRBD2. CDR1 LGHNA and CDR2 YSLEER come from the germline V gene. V dropped 0 bases and J dropped 6; count of bases not matched to a gene: 9. The CDR3 extends over 17 amino acids. The DNA for the CDR3 is TGCGCCAGCAGCCAAGATCCGCTAGCGGGGGAGGGGGATACGCAGTATTTT. Translation gives CASSQDPLAGEGDTQYF.

This clone has just a few counts. V usage is TRBV7-2 and J usage is TRBJ2-7; TRBD2 might be the D (6 bases). This CDR3 contains 14 residues. Trimming shortened V by 3 bases and J by 6 bases, and 15 bases separated the two germline ends. In germline, CDR1 is SGHTA, CDR2 FQGNSA. In nucleotides, the CDR3 is TGTGCCAGCAGCTTGGGTCGGGAGTGGCTCGAGCAGTACTTC. Translated, it gives CASSLGREWLEQYF.